These T cell receptor beta chains were read from a single sample in a study of blood T cells in healthy people across ages. TCRdb reprocessed the 5' RACE reads with MiXCR, giving one entry per CDR3 protein. The table shows 1.5 million to 2 million distinct CDR3 sequences, with roughly 27% occurring only once. The sample consisted of blood. Every receptor here comes from a woman aged 25-40 years in good health. Each CDR3 is given with its conserved first and last residue. Only part of the rows carry a size: once, few, many, or a class if the clone is expanded.

V	size	J	CDR3
TRBV9	NA	TRBJ2-3	CASSVVPGRSTDTQYF
TRBV7-9	NA	TRBJ2-5	CASSSGAGGPIETPYF
TRBV20-1	few	NA	CSAKEPRAGGRYEQYF
TRBV5-1	few	TRBJ1-6	CASNPGTARTNSPLHF
TRBV3-1	few	TRBJ2-3	CASRGTSGSFPDTQYF
TRBV20-1	NA	TRBJ2-2	CSATGNPGELFF
TRBV27	NA	TRBJ2-1	CASGRLAACNEQFF
TRBV5-1	many	TRBJ2-3	CASSRRTSGSTDTQYF
TRBV5-6	few	TRBJ2-4	CASSKSGQGPLAKNIQYF
TRBV30	few	TRBJ2-7	CAWSEDGFYYEQYF
TRBV20-1	few	TRBJ1-2	CSARKGQYYGYTF
TRBV7-6	NA	TRBJ1-4	CASSGEPGEKLFF
TRBV2	NA	TRBJ2-2	CASSRQGDTGELFF
TRBV20-1	few	TRBJ2-1	CSASEIRNEQFF
TRBV29-1	few	TRBJ1-2	CSVGGEGISNYGYTF
TRBV25-1	NA	TRBJ2-7	CASSDYRGPLEQYF